The 23 T cell receptor beta chains in this list originate from one sample, sequenced in a study of blood T cell repertoires in COVID-19. Sequencing was performed with immunoSEQ multiplex PCR; in TCRdb, only in-frame clones are kept and a portion is missing. The data hold about 220,000 clones, with about nine tenths observed a single time. Sequenced: PBMCs or T cells enriched from blood (not recorded which). The receptors here all came from a woman aged 30 to 39 who had recovered from COVID-19.

The chain has TRBV5-7 and TRBJ1-2; 11 positions agree with TRBD1. TRBV5-7 has ORF status, its function being uncertain. V was pared by 4 bases and J by 4 bases, with 6 bases of the junction left unmatched. The CDR3 is 15 amino acids. The CDR3 sequence is CASSGGQGVFYGYTF. DNA for the CDR3: TGTGCCAGCAGCGGGGGACAGGGGGTTTTCTATGGCTACACCTTC.

This chain connects TRBV3-1 (or the pseudogene TRBV3-2) to TRBJ1-1; D is uncertain. The CDR3 is 13 amino acids. Deletions cut 2 bases from V and 5 bases from J, with 9 bases between. Germline V gives CDR1 LGHDT, CDR2 YNNKEL (reference sequence). The CDR3 here is CASSQLSGTEAFF. The CDR3 DNA follows: TGTGCCAGCAGCCAATTATCCGGGACTGAAGCTTTCTTT.

The sample holds one count of this clone. The chain employs TRBV9 and TRBJ1-4; possibly TRBD1 for D (5 bases). Trimming took 1 base from V and 7 from J, leaving 14 bases between them. The CDR3 loop spans 15 amino acids. Germline V gives CDR1 SGDLS, CDR2 YYNGEE. The CDR3 reads CASSVSGQGGEKLFF. The CDR3 DNA is TGTGCCAGCAGCGTAAGTGGGCAGGGAGGTGAAAAACTGTTTTTT. Variable domain in full (rest from reference TRBV9 and TRBJ1-4): DSGVTQTPKHLITATGQRVTLRCSPRSGDLSVYWYQQSLDQGLQFLIQYYNGEERAKGNILERFSAQQFPDLHSELNLSSLELGDSALYFCASSVSGQGGEKLFFGSGTQLSVL.

This chain joins TRBV11-1 and TRBJ2-7, with D maybe TRBD1 (6 bases). V was clipped by 5 bases and J by 3 bases, with 11 bases between them. The germline gives CDR1 SGHAT, CDR2 FQDESV (reference sequence). The length of the CDR3 is 13 residues. The chain's CDR3 is CASSPDRNYEQYF. CDR3 DNA: TGTGCCAGCAGCCCGGACAGAAACTACGAGCAGTACTTC.

This chain joins TRBV19 and TRBJ1-1; D is possibly TRBD1 (5 bases). Trimming took off 4 bases at V and 1 base at J, with 10 bases between the two ends. The germline gives CDR1 LNHDA, CDR2 SQIVND (reference sequence). The CDR3 covers 14 residues. The CDR3: CASSTGLTNTEAFF. CDR3 coding DNA: TGTGCCAGTAGTACGGGACTAACGAACACTGAAGCTTTCTTT.

The chain uses TRBV11-2 and TRBJ1-2; D perhaps matches TRBD1 (6 bases). This CDR3 is built from 13 residues. In germline, CDR1 is SGHAT, CDR2 FQNNGV. Trimming took 5 bases from V and 4 from J, leaving 11 bases between them. For the CDR3, the DNA is TGTGCCAGCAGCCCGGACAGCATCTATGGCTACACCTTC. Its protein is CASSPDSIYGYTF.

This chain links TRBV6-2 or TRBV6-3 with TRBJ2-5; the D gene is possibly TRBD1 (6 bases). CDR3 length: 20 amino acids. CDR1 and CDR2 (germline): MNHEY, SVGEGT. Trimming removed 0 bases from V and 5 bases from J, with 28 bases in between. The DNA of the CDR3 is TGTGCCAGCAGTTACTCGCCTAGTCAGGGGCGATTGAAAATTGAGGAGACCCAGTACTTC. Translation: CASSYSPSQGRLKIEETQYF.

V is TRBV10-3 and J is TRBJ1-2; D unclear. V lost 7 bases and J 3 bases, leaving 15 bases between the germline ends. CDR3 length: 14 residues. Germline loops: CDR1 ENHRY, CDR2 SYGVKD. DNA for the CDR3: TGTGCCATCACCCCAACCCAGACATACTATGGCTACACCTTC. As protein: CAITPTQTYYGYTF.

The gene calls are TRBV5-1 and TRBJ1-4; 8 bases are shared with TRBD1. CDR3 length equals 18 residues. CDR1 and CDR2 (germline): SGHRS, YFSETQ. V trimming: 4 bases; J trimming: 8 bases; junction bases outside the gene matches: 19. The CDR3 sequence: CASSADREYALVREKLFF. As DNA, the CDR3 is TGCGCCAGCAGCGCGGACAGGGAATACGCCCTTGTGCGGGAAAAACTGTTTTTT.

V gene TRBV6-5 combines with J gene TRBJ1-2; TRBD1 aligns across 9 bases. The CDR3 spans 15 residues. After removal of 0 bases from V and 6 bases from J, the junction contained 5 bases not matched to a gene. Germline CDR1 MNHEY, CDR2 SVGAGI. The DNA for the CDR3 is TGTGCCAGCAGTTACTCTAGGACAGGGGAAGATGGCTACACCTTC. Translated: CASSYSRTGEDGYTF.

J is TRBJ2-1 and V is TRBV5-1; 9 positions match TRBD2. Germline-derived CDR1 and CDR2 are SGHRS and YFSETQ. The CDR3 is 15 residues long. J lost 8 bases, V lost 1 base, and 7 bases had no gene match. The CDR3 DNA is TGCGCCAGCAGCTTGCCTAGCGGGGCGGGCGATGAGCAGTTCTTC. Protein sequence: CASSLPSGAGDEQFF.

The J gene is TRBJ2-3, the V gene TRBV11-2; no reliable D call. V was pared by 2 bases and J by 14 bases, with 14 bases between. This CDR3 region has 12 residues. Looked up from germline, CDR1 is SGHAT and CDR2 is FQNNGV. CDR3 bases: TGTGCCAGCAGCTTATTCGAGGCCCCCGTGTATTTT. Its translation: CASSLFEAPVYF.

The chain joins TRBV9 to TRBJ2-3, with 10 bases identical to TRBD1. CDR1 is SGDLS and CDR2 is YYNGEE in the germline V gene. CDR3 size: 15 residues. J lost 5 bases, V lost 4 bases, and 7 bases had no gene match. The CDR3 loop reads CASSHWDRGLDTQYF. CDR3 sequence (DNA): TGTGCCAGCAGCCACTGGGACAGGGGATTAGATACGCAGTATTTT.

The J gene is TRBJ2-3, the V gene TRBV5-1; TRBD2 is a possible D gene (5 bases). V was shortened by 7 bases and J by 0 bases, with 15 bases between the two germline ends. The CDR3 loop spans 15 amino acids. CDR1 and CDR2 from the germline V gene are SGHRS and YFSETQ. CDR3 nucleotide sequence: TGCGCCAGCTACCAGGACTCCGCAAGCACAGATACGCAGTATTTT. Translated: CASYQDSASTDTQYF.

This chain's CDR3 is CAISASDRAGGKLFF. In nucleotides, the CDR3 is TGTGCCATCAGTGCCTCTGACAGGGCCGGGGGAAAACTGTTTTTT. This chain links TRBV10-3 with TRBJ1-4; TRBD1 matches 7 bases. The CDR3 consists of 15 residues. V was pared by 4 bases and J by 10 bases, with 12 bases of the junction left unmatched. CDR1 and CDR2 from the germline V gene are ENHRY and SYGVKD.

The chain joins TRBV14 to TRBJ1-2, with TRBD1 matching over 9 bases. CDR1 is SGHDN, CDR2 FVKESK, per germline. The V and J ends lost 1 base and 7 bases, in that order; junction bases with no gene match: 7. CDR3 length: 15 amino acids. The CDR3 loop is CASSQGQGGIGGYTF. CDR3 coding DNA: TGTGCCAGCAGCCAAGGACAGGGGGGAATAGGTGGCTACACCTTC.

The J gene is TRBJ2-1, the V gene TRBV19; 9 bases are shared with TRBD2. This CDR3 has 17 residues. Per the germline V gene, CDR1 is LNHDA and CDR2 is SQIVND (reference sequence). The J segment lost 5 bases and the V segment lost 1 base, leaving 9 bases of the junction unmatched. The DNA for the CDR3 is TGTGCCAGTAGTATAGCGGATCCTAGCGGGGCTCACAATGAGCAGTTCTTC. It codes for CASSIADPSGAHNEQFF.

The rearrangement uses TRBV3-1 (or the pseudogene TRBV3-2) and TRBJ1-2; D might be TRBD1 (6 bases). The CDR3 has 15 residues. The V gene lost 1 base and the J gene lost 4 bases, with 13 bases spanning the gap. Germline CDR1 and CDR2: LGHDT and YNNKEL (reference sequence). The CDR3 region is CASSQVTGSGYGYTF. Here the CDR3 DNA reads TGTGCCAGCAGCCAAGTAACAGGGTCTGGCTATGGCTACACCTTC.

This chain connects TRBV5-4 to TRBJ2-4; 8 bases map to TRBD1. V lost 1 base to trimming and J lost 9 bases; unmatched junction nucleotides: 9. The germline CDR1 and CDR2 sequences are SGHNT and YYREEE (reference sequence). CDR3 length: 15 amino acids. The CDR3 bases are TGTGCCAGCAGCTTGAGTCAGGGGGCGCGTAGCATTCAGTACTTC. Amino acids: CASSLSQGARSIQYF. The full variable domain, in which reference TRBV5-4 and TRBJ2-4 provide the parts outside the CDR3, is ETGVTQSPTHLIKTRGQQVTLRCSSQSGHNTVSWYQQALGQGPQFIFQYYREEENGRGNFPPRFSGLQFPNYSSELNVNALELDDSALYLCASSLSQGARSIQYFGAGTRLSVL.

The J gene is TRBJ2-4, the V gene TRBV6-1, with D perhaps matching TRBD2 (5 bases). Germline V gene data show CDR1 as MNHNS and CDR2 as SASEGT. V shed 2 bases and J shed 7 bases, with 12 bases lying between them. The CDR3 contains 14 residues. For the CDR3, the DNA is TGTGCCAGCAGTGAAAATCTAGCTCCGAACATTCAGTACTTC. Amino acids: CASSENLAPNIQYF.

This chain uses TRBV7-3 with TRBJ1-3; D uncertain. Germline assignment: CDR1 SGHTA and CDR2 FQGTGA. This CDR3 comprises 14 residues. Trimming shortened V by 4 bases and J by 8 bases, and 15 bases separated the two germline ends. CDR3 sequence reads: CASSSGLLGDTIYF. The CDR3 coding sequence is TGTGCCAGCAGCTCCGGACTGCTTGGGGACACCATATATTTT.

The sample holds a few counts of this clone. The chain carries TRBV5-4 and TRBJ2-7, with D possibly TRBD1 on 6 matching bases. CDR1 and CDR2 (germline): SGHNT, YYREEE (reference sequence). Trimming stripped 2 bases from V and 3 bases from J, with 12 bases between. The CDR3 extends over 14 amino acids. In DNA form, the CDR3 reads TGTGCCAGCAGCTTACAGGGCCCGAGCTACGAGCAGTACTTC. Residues: CASSLQGPSYEQYF.

This chain uses TRBV19 with TRBJ1-5; a weak D match, TRBD1 (5 bases). V was cut by 11 bases and J by 6 bases, with 20 bases left in between. Germline loops: CDR1 LNHDA, CDR2 SQIVND (reference sequence). The CDR3 is 14 residues long. The CDR3, as DNA: TGTGCCTCAAATTGGGGGGGGAAGGGTCAGCCCCAGCATTTT. Protein: CASNWGGKGQPQHF.